A single sample gave rise to the 28 T cell receptor beta chains below, sequenced in a study of ipilimumab plus nivolumab after autologous stem cell transplantation. Clones were read by immunoSEQ multiplex PCR, and TCRdb kept only the in-frame ones, dropping some. Of 37,000 or so clones listed, 92% are singletons. The sequencing here drew on PBMCs, taken in a trial of ipilimumab plus nivolumab as post-transplant consolidation. All receptors derive from a male donor with multiple myeloma.

The V gene is TRBV5-1, the J gene TRBJ2-5; TRBD1 matches 7 bases. The CDR3 sequence is 15 residues long. V lost 4 bases, J lost 2 bases, and 8 bases stayed unmatched. CDR1 is SGHRS and CDR2 is YFSETQ in the germline V gene. The CDR3 sequence is CASSAGTALQETQYF. The DNA of the CDR3 is TGCGCCAGCAGCGCCGGGACAGCGCTTCAAGAGACCCAGTACTTC.

V usage is TRBV19 and J usage is TRBJ2-7, with 12 bases matching TRBD2. V gave up 5 bases and J gave up 3 bases; unmatched junction bases: 5. The CDR3 has 15 amino acids. Per the germline V gene, CDR1 is LNHDA and CDR2 is SQIVND (reference sequence). The DNA of the CDR3 is TGTGCCAGTAGTTCCCGACTAGCGGGAGTCTACGAGCAGTACTTC. Residues: CASSSRLAGVYEQYF.

This clone has just one count. The gene calls are TRBV7-3 and TRBJ2-1, with 12 positions matching TRBD2. Germline values: CDR1 SGHTA, CDR2 FQGTGA. There are 20 residues in the CDR3. V gave up 1 base and J gave up 6 bases; unmatched junction bases: 16. The chain's CDR3 is CASSLKGRRLAGETGNEQFF. CDR3 DNA: TGTGCCAGCAGCTTAAAGGGCCGCCGACTAGCGGGAGAAACTGGCAATGAGCAGTTCTTC.

The chain links TRBV6-5 to TRBJ1-1; 7 bases agree with TRBD1. CDR3 length equals 13 residues. Germline V gene data show CDR1 as MNHEY and CDR2 as SVGAGI. Trimming removed 6 bases from V and 1 base from J; junction bases left unmatched: 2. CDR3 DNA sequence: TGTGCCAGCAGAAGACAGGGGAACACTGAAGCTTTCTTT. It is translated as CASRRQGNTEAFF.

This clone was found a few times. The chain combines TRBV30 with TRBJ1-1, with a possible D match to TRBD1 (5 bases). V was shortened by 4 bases and J by 4 bases, with 10 bases between the two germline ends. This CDR3 spans 12 amino acids. The V gene's germline CDR1 is GTSNPN and CDR2 SVGIG (reference sequence). CDR3 in amino acids: CAWTGPSTEAFF. The CDR3 nucleotides read TGTGCCTGGACAGGGCCGAGCACTGAAGCTTTCTTT.

The chain employs TRBV5-6 and TRBJ2-1, with D unresolved. Germline CDR1 and CDR2: SGHDT and YYEEEE. CDR3 length: 15 amino acids. The ends were cut back, 2 bases at V and 4 bases at J, with 13 bases in the middle. For the CDR3, the DNA is TGTGCCAGCAGCTTAGTAGCTGGGAAATACAATGAGCAGTTCTTC. This codes for CASSLVAGKYNEQFF.

The chain links TRBV2 to TRBJ2-3, with 9 bases identical to TRBD2. The CDR3 has 14 residues. The germline V gene encodes CDR1 SNHLY and CDR2 FYNNEI. The junction had 1 base not matched to a gene; V was cut back by 6 bases and J by 0 bases. CDR3 residues: CASRGLASTDTQYF. The CDR3 DNA is TGTGCCAGCAGAGGACTAGCGAGCACAGATACGCAGTATTTT.

The J gene is TRBJ2-3, the V gene TRBV2; D gene ambiguous. Germline CDR1 reads SNHLY; CDR2 reads FYNNEI. This CDR3 contains 10 residues. Deletions cut 6 bases from V and 2 bases from J, with 0 bases between. CDR3 loop: CASSTDTQYF. The CDR3 nucleotides are TGTGCCAGCAGCACAGATACGCAGTATTTT.

V usage is TRBV4-2 and J usage is TRBJ2-5, with TRBD2 identical over 8 bases. The length of the CDR3 is 14 residues. Trimming took 2 bases from V and 2 from J; bases not matched to a gene: 1. The germline CDR1 and CDR2 sequences are LGHNA and YNFKEQ. The CDR3 nucleotides read TGTGCCAGCAGCCAAAAGCGGGGGCAAGAGACCCAGTACTTC. As protein: CASSQKRGQETQYF.

DNA of the CDR3: TGTGCCAGCAGTTTTGGCGGGACAGGGCATACTGAGCAGTTCTTC. Protein sequence: CASSFGGTGHTEQFF. The V and J genes are TRBV28 and TRBJ2-1, with TRBD1 matching 9 bases. Germline CDR1 is MDHEN and CDR2 is SYDVKM. CDR3 length equals 15 residues. Trimming cost V 3 bases and J 9 bases; bases outside gene matches: 9.

The J gene is TRBJ2-4, the V gene TRBV4-3; D is undetermined. The CDR3 runs 9 residues. Trimming removed 4 bases at V and 12 bases at J, with 4 bases between. Germline V gene data show CDR1 as LGHNA and CDR2 as YSLEER. CDR3 region: CASSRHQYF. CDR3 sequence (DNA): TGCGCCAGCAGCCGACATCAGTACTTC.

This chain links TRBV27 with TRBJ2-3; 9 nucleotides line up with TRBD2. The CDR3 totals 17 residues. V was clipped by 1 base and J by 2 bases; unmatched bases: 7. CDR1 and CDR2 from the germline V gene are MNHEY and SMNVEV (reference sequence). This CDR3 is CASSLWVSGRVTDTQYF. The CDR3 region has the DNA TGTGCCAGCAGTTTATGGGTTAGCGGGAGAGTCACAGATACGCAGTATTTT.

The rearrangement uses TRBV10-3 and TRBJ2-7; 12 nucleotides line up with TRBD2. V was clipped by 0 bases and J by 6 bases; unmatched bases: 3. Per germline, CDR1 ENHRY and CDR2 SYGVKD. The CDR3 has 15 residues. The CDR3 nucleotides are TGTGCCATCAGTGAGTCGACTAGCGGGAGACGCGAGCAGTACTTC. It translates to CAISESTSGRREQYF.

V and J are TRBV25-1 and TRBJ2-2, with a weak D call TRBD2 (6 bases). This CDR3 has 15 residues. The V end was cut by 7 bases, the J end by 1 base, with 13 bases between. The germline V gene encodes CDR1 MGHDK and CDR2 SYGVNS. The CDR3 here is CASTYLGGNTGELFF. As DNA, the CDR3 is TGTGCCAGCACCTACCTGGGGGGGAACACCGGGGAGCTGTTTTTT. Full variable domain (outside the CDR3, taken from reference TRBV25-1 and TRBJ2-2): EADIYQTPRYLVIGTGKKITLECSQTMGHDKMYWYQQDPGMELHLIHYSYGVNSTEKGDLSSESTVSRIRTEHFPLTLESARPSHTSQYLCASTYLGGNTGELFFGEGSRLTVL.

This rearrangement joins TRBV4-1 to TRBJ1-1; the D gene is possibly TRBD1 (5 bases). Trimming removed 4 bases at V and 6 bases at J, with 9 bases between. Germline loops: CDR1 MGHRA, CDR2 YSYEKL. CDR3 length equals 12 residues. CDR3 nucleotide sequence: TGCGCCAGCAGCCGGCCAGGGCCTGAAGCTTTCTTT. This translates into CASSRPGPEAFF.

The gene calls are TRBV2 and TRBJ2-5, with 7 bases identical to TRBD2. The germline gives CDR1 SNHLY, CDR2 FYNNEI. The J segment lost 4 bases and the V segment lost 4 bases, leaving 6 bases of the junction unmatched. The CDR3 contains 14 residues. The CDR3: CASSGGAGVETQYF. CDR3 nucleotides: TGTGCCAGCAGTGGTGGGGCGGGGGTAGAGACCCAGTACTTC.

This rearrangement joins TRBV5-5 to TRBJ2-3; possible D gene TRBD1, 5 bases. V lost 4 bases and J 0 bases, leaving 15 bases between the germline ends. CDR3 length: 16 amino acids. Looked up from germline, CDR1 is SGHKS and CDR2 is YYEKEE (reference sequence). The CDR3 region has the DNA TGTGCCAGCAGCCTCCAGGGTGAACCTAGCACAGATACGCAGTATTTT. This gives the protein CASSLQGEPSTDTQYF.

The V gene is TRBV5-6, the J gene TRBJ1-1; D is ambiguous. Deletions cut 2 bases from V and 4 bases from J, with 6 bases between. The CDR3 length is 12 residues. Germline V gives CDR1 SGHDT, CDR2 YYEEEE. The CDR3 protein is CASSFGSTEAFF. CDR3 nucleotides: TGTGCCAGCAGCTTTGGTAGCACTGAAGCTTTCTTT. The complete variable domain, with remaining parts taken from reference TRBV5-6 and TRBJ1-1, reads DAGVTQSPTHLIKTRGQQVTLRCSPKSGHDTVSWYQQALGQGPQFIFQYYEEEERQRGNFPDRFSGHQFPNYSSELNVNALLLGDSALYLCASSFGSTEAFFGQGTRLTVV.

This clone appeared a single time. J is TRBJ1-1 and V is TRBV7-8; no definite D call. The CDR3 has 15 amino acids. Trimming shortened V by 5 bases and J by 5 bases, and 18 bases separated the two germline ends. CDR1 and CDR2 from the germline V gene are SGHVS and FQNEAQ. DNA for the CDR3: TGTGCCAGCAGCCGCCCGACCATGAAGGGAACTGAAGCTTTCTTT. As protein: CASSRPTMKGTEAFF.

This clone came up once. The chain has TRBV19 and TRBJ1-2; no reliable D call. CDR1 and CDR2 from the germline V gene are LNHDA and SQIVND (reference sequence). This CDR3 has 13 amino acids. Trimming removed 3 bases from V and 4 bases from J, with 9 bases in between. The CDR3 coding sequence is TGTGCCAGTAGTATTAGGGAAAGCTATGGCTACACCTTC. Its translation is CASSIRESYGYTF.

The chain is built from TRBV7-2 and TRBJ2-7; D is perhaps TRBD2 (6 bases). Per germline, CDR1 SGHTA and CDR2 FQGNSA. This CDR3 comprises 17 residues. Trimming pared 6 bases from V and 0 bases from J, leaving 21 bases between. CDR3 sequence reads: CASRPTGTGLSSYEQYF. The CDR3 nucleotides read TGTGCCAGCAGACCTACCGGGACTGGATTGAGCTCCTACGAGCAGTACTTC.

This rearrangement joins TRBV30 to TRBJ2-7; 8 bases agree with TRBD1. This CDR3 is built from 13 residues. CDR1 is GTSNPN and CDR2 is SVGIG in the germline V gene (reference sequence). After removal of 6 bases from V and 3 bases from J, the junction contained 7 bases not matched to a gene. The CDR3 DNA sequence: TGTGCCTGTTCGTCGGGACAGGACTACGAGCAGTACTTC. This gives the protein CACSSGQDYEQYF.

The rearrangement links TRBV6-6 to TRBJ2-5; either TRBD1 or TRBD2 may supply D (5 bases each). The CDR3 loop spans 13 amino acids. V was trimmed by 7 bases and J by 2 bases, leaving 11 bases between them. Germline V gene data show CDR1 as MNHNY and CDR2 as SVGAGI (reference sequence). CDR3 protein: CASNGATQETQYF. The CDR3, as DNA: TGTGCCAGCAACGGGGCAACTCAAGAGACCCAGTACTTC.

The chain has TRBV27 and TRBJ2-3; D is perhaps TRBD2 (6 bases). Germline values: CDR1 MNHEY, CDR2 SMNVEV (reference sequence). This CDR3 has 15 amino acids. Trimming removed 6 bases at V and 1 base at J, with 14 bases between. The CDR3 sequence is CASRGTVRGTDTQYF. The DNA for the CDR3 is TGTGCCAGCAGGGGGACTGTCCGGGGCACAGATACGCAGTATTTT.

This clone appeared a single time. V is TRBV28 and J is TRBJ2-3, with TRBD2 as a possible D gene (7 bases). The germline gives CDR1 MDHEN, CDR2 SYDVKM. Trimming left V 11 bases short and J 0 bases short, with 15 bases between. CDR3 size: 14 residues. The CDR3 loop reads CAGGGAPSTDTQYF. In DNA form, the CDR3 reads TGTGCCGGTGGGGGGGCTCCTAGCACAGATACGCAGTATTTT.

The rearrangement joins TRBV28 to TRBJ2-1, with 7 nucleotides matching TRBD2. V gave up 10 bases and J gave up 7 bases; unmatched junction bases: 13. This CDR3 spans 14 amino acids. Germline V gene lookup returns CDR1 MDHEN and CDR2 SYDVKM. This CDR3 reads CATSAGGGKNEQFF. Written as DNA, the CDR3 is TGTGCCACCTCGGCCGGCGGGGGTAAGAATGAGCAGTTCTTC.

V gene TRBV5-1 combines with J gene TRBJ1-1; D remains unclear. V was trimmed by 0 bases and J by 0 bases, leaving 9 bases between them. Germline V gene sequence: CDR1 SGHRS, CDR2 YFSETQ. The CDR3 totals 15 residues. The CDR3 nucleotides are TGCGCCAGCAGCTTGGATAACCGCCTGAACACTGAAGCTTTCTTT. Protein product: CASSLDNRLNTEAFF.

The chain couples TRBV5-1 to TRBJ2-7; D not resolved. The CDR3 has 16 residues. Germline V CDR1 and CDR2: SGHRS, YFSETQ. V was shortened by 4 bases and J by 0 bases, with 17 bases between the two germline ends. The CDR3 DNA sequence: TGCGCCAGCAGCCCCTTTTGGAGCCACCTCTCCTACGAGCAGTACTTC. Translation: CASSPFWSHLSYEQYF.